The 17 T cell receptor beta chains in this list originate from one sample, sequenced in a study of spatial heterogeneity in lung cancer. Noted time point: sample taken at primary tumor resection. The study sequenced unsorted whole RNA from tumor, nontumor lung or frozen PBMC. TCRdb called the 5' RACE reads again in MiXCR, with one record for every CDR3 protein. The top ten hold approximately 40% of the sample, which has around 45,000 distinct CDR3 sequences, over 9.5% seen once. Sequencing was performed on PBMCs, taken at surgery. The receptors shown here come from a female donor with early-stage non-small cell lung cancer.

This clonotype has a handful of counts. The gene calls are TRBV5-1 and TRBJ1-1, with 8 bases fitting TRBD1. CDR1 and CDR2 from the germline V gene are SGHRS and YFSETQ. Losses at the gene ends were 4 bases for V and 5 bases for J; bases not matched to a gene: 10. The CDR3 is made up of 15 amino acids. As DNA, the CDR3 is TGCGCCAGCAGCAGGGGGGGACAGGTGGGGACTGAAGCTTTCTTT. Its translation is CASSRGGQVGTEAFF.

The chain has TRBV18 and TRBJ1-1, with a weak D call TRBD1 (5 bases). Germline CDR1 reads KGHSH; CDR2 reads LQKENI. Trimming stripped 2 bases from V and 1 base from J, with 14 bases between. This CDR3 has 16 residues. The CDR3 DNA follows: TGTGCCAGCTCACCAATAGTAAGGGGAGGGAACACTGAAGCTTTCTTT. Translated, it gives CASSPIVRGGNTEAFF.

This clonotype was detected many times. CDR3 residues: CASSDRATDTQYF. The CDR3 DNA sequence: TGTGCCAGCAGTGATAGAGCCACAGATACGCAGTATTTT. The rearrangement uses TRBV6-4 and TRBJ2-3; D not resolved. The CDR3 totals 13 residues. The V end lost 3 bases, the J end lost 2 bases, and 6 bases lay between the germline ends. Germline-derived CDR1 and CDR2 are MRHNA and SNTAGT.

There are many counts of this clonotype. This chain joins TRBV29-1 and TRBJ2-1; 7 bases fit TRBD1. V shed 2 bases and J 5 bases; nucleotides not matched to a gene: 6. Germline values: CDR1 SQVTM, CDR2 ANQGSEA. The CDR3 consists of 14 residues. This CDR3 is CSVELWDRDNEQFF. The DNA of the CDR3 is TGCAGCGTTGAACTCTGGGACAGAGACAATGAGCAGTTCTTC.

As concerns this clonotype: The junction shows a germline mismatch at one end, possibly a read error. V usage is TRBV30 and J usage is TRBJ2-7; D perhaps matches TRBD2 (5 bases). The CDR3 is made up of 13 amino acids. Germline assignment: CDR1 GTSNPN and CDR2 SVGIG (reference sequence). CDR3 nucleotides: TGTGCCTGGAGTTCCCCGGACTCCTGCGAGCAGTACTTC. This encodes CAWSSPDSCEQYF.

This clonotype came up a few times. V is TRBV20-1 and J is TRBJ2-5; a weak D match, TRBD1 (6 bases). The germline V gene has CDR1 DFQATT and CDR2 SNEGSKA (reference sequence). V was pared by 8 bases and J by 5 bases, with 12 bases between. The CDR3 consists of 11 residues. The CDR3 bases are TGCAGTACCCCCAGGGGTGAGACCCAGTACTTC. Translation: CSTPRGETQYF.

The V and J genes are TRBV7-2 and TRBJ1-1, with 10 bases matching TRBD1. Germline V gives CDR1 SGHTA, CDR2 FQGNSA. V was clipped by 5 bases and J by 5 bases; unmatched bases: 5. The CDR3 is made up of 14 amino acids. The CDR3 region is CASSHRDRGTEAFF. The DNA for the CDR3 is TGTGCCAGCAGCCACCGGGACAGGGGAACTGAAGCTTTCTTT. The variable domain in full, with the rest retrieved from reference TRBV7-2 and TRBJ1-1, is GAGVSQSPSNKVTEKGKDVELRCDPISGHTALYWYRQSLGQGLEFLIYFQGNSAPDKSGLPSDRFSAERTGGSVSTLTIQRTQQEDSAVYLCASSHRDRGTEAFFGQGTRLTVV.

The chain combines TRBV6-5 with TRBJ2-5; either TRBD1 or TRBD2 may supply D (5 bases each). V lost 4 bases and J lost 7, with 22 bases in between. The CDR3 is 16 amino acids. Germline V gene data show CDR1 as MNHEY and CDR2 as SVGAGI. The chain's CDR3 is CASSSGTIVGRRTQYF. CDR3 sequence (DNA): TGTGCCAGCAGTTCCGGGACCATCGTCGGCCGTCGGACCCAGTACTTC.

V gene TRBV12-3 or TRBV12-4 combines with J gene TRBJ2-7; TRBD1 matches 7 bases. Unmatched junction bases numbered 4, after V lost 3 bases and J lost 2 bases. The CDR3 is made up of 14 amino acids. DNA of the CDR3: TGTGCCAGCAGTTTCGGGACAGATACCTACGAGCAGTACTTC. Translated, it gives CASSFGTDTYEQYF.

The chain couples TRBV2 to TRBJ2-1, with TRBD2 matching over 11 bases. CDR1 SNHLY and CDR2 FYNNEI come from the germline V gene. Germline trimming cut 4 bases from V and 9 bases from J; bases unmatched to any gene: 8. The CDR3 is 15 amino acids. CDR3 protein: CASSGIAGGPGEQFF. The CDR3 DNA reads TGTGCCAGCAGTGGGATAGCGGGGGGGCCTGGTGAGCAGTTCTTC.

This clonotype was detected only a few times. The gene calls are TRBV10-2 and TRBJ2-2, with TRBD1 matching over 9 bases. After removal of 2 bases from V and 7 bases from J, the junction contained 8 bases not matched to a gene. Germline assignment: CDR1 WSHSY and CDR2 SAAADI. The length of the CDR3 is 16 residues. CDR3 sequence (DNA): TGCGCCAGCAGTGAGGGGGACAGGGATGCGGACGGGGAGCTGTTTTTT. It translates to CASSEGDRDADGELFF.

The chain links TRBV6-1 to TRBJ2-5; D not resolved. Per germline, CDR1 MNHNS and CDR2 SASEGT. Trimming removed 3 bases from V and 9 bases from J, with 11 bases in between. The CDR3 contains 12 residues. The DNA for the CDR3 is TGTGCCAGCAGTGATTCTGCAGGAGCCCAGTACTTC. It encodes CASSDSAGAQYF.

This clonotype occurred a few times. The rearrangement joins TRBV6-5 to TRBJ1-4; D is ambiguous. Trimming removed 5 bases at V and 1 base at J, with 8 bases between. The germline V gene encodes CDR1 MNHEY and CDR2 SVGAGI. This CDR3 contains 14 residues. The CDR3 region is CASSPQVTNEKLFF. In nucleotides, the CDR3 is TGTGCCAGCAGTCCACAAGTAACTAATGAAAAACTGTTTTTT.

This clonotype was counted between two and nine times. The chain couples TRBV5-1 to TRBJ2-7, with D uncertain. In germline, CDR1 is SGHRS, CDR2 YFSETQ. The CDR3 contains 14 residues. The V end lost 4 bases, the J end lost 2 bases, and 13 bases lay between the germline ends. CDR3 loop: CASSPSHGPYEQYF. Here the CDR3 DNA reads TGCGCCAGCAGCCCCTCCCACGGGCCCTACGAGCAGTACTTC.

This clonotype was seen more than once but under ten times. The chain carries TRBV16 and TRBJ2-7, with 10 bases lining up with TRBD1. Germline CDR1 KGHSY, CDR2 FQNENV. The trim removed 4 bases at V and 5 bases at J, leaving 5 bases unmatched. The CDR3 sequence is 14 residues long. The CDR3 DNA reads TGTGCCAGCAGCCCCAGACAGGGGGCCCACGAGCAGTACTTC. Protein: CASSPRQGAHEQYF.

The chain is built from TRBV7-8 and TRBJ2-1; tentatively, D is TRBD1 (6 bases). Germline V gene sequence: CDR1 SGHVS, CDR2 FQNEAQ. The CDR3 spans 14 residues. Deletions cut 3 bases from V and 2 bases from J, with 8 bases between. CDR3 nucleotides: TGTGCCAGCAGCTTGAGGGGGACCTACAATGAGCAGTTCTTC. This encodes CASSLRGTYNEQFF.

J is TRBJ1-2 and V is TRBV6-1, with 8 bases fitting TRBD1. The V segment lost 6 bases and the J segment 5 bases; nucleotides outside the gene matches: 5. Germline assignment: CDR1 MNHNS and CDR2 SASEGT. This CDR3 spans 13 amino acids. CDR3 region: CASRGQDRYGYTF. The CDR3 DNA follows: TGTGCCAGCAGGGGACAGGACCGATATGGCTACACCTTC.